Listed here are 20 T cell receptor beta chains from one sample, sequenced in a study of response to subunit inactivated influenza vaccine. TCRdb recomputed calls from the RT-PCR reads with MiXCR, one row per CDR3 protein. The sample holds fewer than 250,000 distinct CDR3 sequences, about 15% seen once. The input for sequencing was CD8+ T cells sorted from PBMCs, taken 4 to 6 days after vaccination. The receptors originated from a man in his fifties who received an inactivated influenza vaccine.

This chain joins TRBV20-1 and TRBJ2-3, with 8 bases matching TRBD1. In germline, CDR1 is DFQATT, CDR2 SNEGSKA (reference sequence). Germline trimming cut 6 bases from V and 3 bases from J; bases unmatched to any gene: 11. The CDR3 is made up of 15 amino acids. CDR3 amino acids: CSANGPRGLTDTQYF. Here the CDR3 DNA reads TGCAGTGCGAACGGACCCAGGGGGCTAACAGATACGCAGTATTTT.

The sample holds a few counts of this clonotype. The chain recombines TRBV16 with TRBJ2-7, with D perhaps given as TRBD1 or TRBD2 (5 bases each). This CDR3 region has 14 residues. Per the germline V gene, CDR1 is KGHSY and CDR2 is FQNENV. Trimming took 7 bases from V and 0 from J, leaving 13 bases between them. The CDR3 DNA reads TGTGCCAGCACCGAGGGGAAGAGCTCCTACGAGCAGTACTTC. Encoded protein: CASTEGKSSYEQYF.

This chain links TRBV6-2 or TRBV6-3 with TRBJ1-5, with D unresolved. V dropped 5 bases and J dropped 8 bases, with 16 bases sitting between them. Germline CDR1 MNHEY, CDR2 SVGEGT. This CDR3 has 14 amino acids. In DNA form, the CDR3 reads TGTGCCAGCAGTCTAGAGGACGGCGTGGAGCCCCAGCATTTT. Translating it yields CASSLEDGVEPQHF.

This clonotype was counted many times. V usage is TRBV28 and J usage is TRBJ1-5; 9 nucleotides line up with TRBD1. Unmatched junction bases numbered 8, after V lost 8 bases and J lost 6 bases. Germline loops: CDR1 MDHEN, CDR2 SYDVKM. CDR3 size: 14 residues. The CDR3 DNA follows: TGTGCCAGCCGTCCGGACAGGGGATTTCAGCCCCAGCATTTT. Protein sequence: CASRPDRGFQPQHF.

This clonotype was found a few times. This sequence joins TRBV11-1 and TRBJ2-1; D gene ambiguous. V was shortened by 5 bases and J by 1 base, with 12 bases between the two germline ends. Germline loops: CDR1 SGHAT, CDR2 FQDESV (reference sequence). The CDR3 spans 15 residues. The CDR3 sequence is CASSPIRNSYNEQFF. CDR3 bases: TGTGCCAGCAGCCCCATCCGGAATTCCTACAATGAGCAGTTCTTC.

This chain joins TRBV7-9 and TRBJ1-5; TRBD1 might be the D (5 bases). This CDR3 contains 14 residues. Germline loops: CDR1 SEHNR, CDR2 FQNEAQ (reference sequence). Trimming took 1 base from V and 3 from J, leaving 7 bases between them. The DNA for the CDR3 is TGTGCCAGCAGCTTAGAGGGGTACAATCAGCCCCAGCATTTT. Protein sequence: CASSLEGYNQPQHF.

This clonotype was recorded only once. The chain recombines TRBV12-3 or TRBV12-4 with TRBJ2-7; D is unclear. V was pared by 0 bases and J by 10 bases, with 13 bases between. The CDR3 sequence is 13 residues long. The CDR3 sequence: CASSLAQPLLQYF. The CDR3 bases are TGTGCCAGCAGTTTAGCGCAGCCCCTGCTACAGTACTTC.

This clonotype showed up just a few times. This chain joins TRBV6-1 and TRBJ2-7, with D maybe TRBD1 (5 bases). Looked up from germline, CDR1 is MNHNS and CDR2 is SASEGT. The CDR3 loop spans 13 amino acids. The V end was cut by 7 bases, the J end by 3 bases, with 13 bases between. The CDR3 is CASKKGINYEQYF. The CDR3 DNA follows: TGTGCCAGCAAGAAGGGGATAAACTACGAGCAGTACTTC.

The chain links TRBV2 to TRBJ2-6, with a weak D call TRBD1 (6 bases). From germline, CDR1 is SNHLY and CDR2 FYNNEI. The CDR3 is made up of 15 amino acids. Trimming took 6 bases from V and 1 from J, leaving 10 bases between them. The CDR3 protein is CASSATGSGANVLTF. CDR3 DNA: TGTGCCAGCAGCGCTACAGGGTCTGGGGCCAACGTCCTGACTTTC.

This CDR3 is CASSQTGALSYEQYF. The CDR3 DNA sequence: TGTGCCAGCAGCCAAACGGGGGCCCTCTCCTACGAGCAGTACTTC. V and J are TRBV7-2 and TRBJ2-7; D tentatively reads TRBD1 or TRBD2 (6 bases each). CDR1 and CDR2 (germline): SGHTA, FQGNSA. The CDR3 is 15 amino acids. The V and J ends lost 5 bases and 0 bases respectively, with 14 bases between them.

This clonotype came up many times. This chain links TRBV3-1 with TRBJ2-5; possible D gene TRBD1, 6 bases. The V gene's germline CDR1 is LGHDT and CDR2 YNNKEL (reference sequence). V was pared by 1 base and J by 3 bases, with 9 bases between. There are 14 residues in the CDR3. CDR3 amino acids: CASSQVDRKETQYF. The CDR3 nucleotides read TGTGCCAGCAGCCAAGTAGACAGGAAAGAGACCCAGTACTTC.

This clonotype has just a few counts. In nucleotides, the CDR3 is TGTGCCAGCAGCTCTCTAAGACTAGCGGATAACACAGATACGCAGTATTTT. Its protein product is CASSSLRLADNTDTQYF. The chain couples TRBV7-2 to TRBJ2-3; 9 bases align to TRBD2. J lost 2 bases, V lost 4 bases, and 10 bases had no gene match. Germline assignment: CDR1 SGHTA and CDR2 FQGNSA. The CDR3 is made up of 17 amino acids.

This clonotype has just a few counts. V gene TRBV6-2 or TRBV6-3 combines with J gene TRBJ2-1, with TRBD2 matching 14 bases. V was pared by 7 bases and J by 4 bases, with 6 bases of the junction left unmatched. Germline V lookup: CDR1 MNHEY, CDR2 SVGEGT. This CDR3 is built from 16 residues. CDR3 region: CASKRLAGGRYNEQFF. The DNA of the CDR3 is TGTGCCAGCAAAAGACTAGCGGGAGGGCGATACAATGAGCAGTTCTTC.

This clonotype was detected a few times. The chain uses TRBV20-1 and TRBJ2-1; TRBD2 is a possible D gene (5 bases). The germline CDR1 and CDR2 sequences are DFQATT and SNEGSKA (reference sequence). CDR3 length: 17 amino acids. V was clipped by 0 bases and J by 0 bases, with 15 bases between them. CDR3 sequence reads: CSARERMWRSSYNEQFF. CDR3 DNA sequence: TGCAGTGCTAGAGAGCGAATGTGGAGGAGCTCCTACAATGAGCAGTTCTTC.

This clonotype has ten or more counts. The V and J genes are TRBV20-1 and TRBJ2-7; D remains unclear. CDR1 is DFQATT and CDR2 is SNEGSKA in the germline V gene (reference sequence). V dropped 3 bases and J dropped 0 bases, with 6 bases sitting between them. The CDR3 is 12 amino acids. CDR3 residues: CSARSRSYEQYF. Written as DNA, the CDR3 is TGCAGTGCTAGGTCCCGCTCCTACGAGCAGTACTTC.

CDR3 sequence reads: CASVPASGEETQYF. The CDR3 nucleotides are TGTGCCAGCGTTCCGGCAAGCGGGGAAGAGACCCAGTACTTC. This chain joins TRBV6-5 and TRBJ2-5, with TRBD2 identical over 7 bases. This CDR3 has 14 amino acids. Germline trimming cut 8 bases from V and 3 bases from J; bases unmatched to any gene: 9. Germline assignment: CDR1 MNHEY and CDR2 SVGAGI.

The sample holds a few counts of this clonotype. This rearrangement joins TRBV4-3 to TRBJ2-3, with TRBD1 identical over 8 bases. CDR3 length: 18 amino acids. Per germline, CDR1 LGHNA and CDR2 YSLEER. J gave up 2 bases and V 6 bases, and 16 bases lay outside the gene matches. The CDR3 sequence: CASSRMTGQGSLTDTQYF. Here the CDR3 DNA reads TGCGCCAGCAGTAGAATGACAGGACAGGGCTCCCTCACAGATACGCAGTATTTT.

This clonotype was recorded a few times. The CDR3 DNA reads TGCAGCGTTGAAGTAGTAGGAGCGGGAGGGCTAGCCGGGGAGCTGTTTTTT. Translating it yields CSVEVVGAGGLAGELFF. This chain joins TRBV29-1 and TRBJ2-2, with 10 bases aligning to TRBD2. This CDR3 region has 17 residues. Looked up from germline, CDR1 is SQVTM and CDR2 is ANQGSEA. J was trimmed by 6 bases and V by 1 base; bases with no gene match: 11.

This clonotype was seen a few times. The chain joins TRBV11-1 to TRBJ2-7; D is undetermined. Trimming shortened V by 5 bases and J by 1 base, and 12 bases separated the two germline ends. CDR1 is SGHAT and CDR2 is FQDESV in the germline V gene (reference sequence). The CDR3 has 14 amino acids. The CDR3 nucleotides read TGTGCCAGCAGCACCAGACGCGATTCCTACGAGCAGTACTTC. This encodes CASSTRRDSYEQYF.

This clonotype has more than one count but fewer than ten. This rearrangement joins TRBV7-2 to TRBJ2-5; 9 bases are shared with TRBD2. The length of the CDR3 is 16 residues. The J segment lost 5 bases and the V segment lost 1 base, leaving 8 bases of the junction unmatched. CDR1 SGHTA and CDR2 FQGNSA come from the germline V gene. CDR3 amino acids: CASSLDASGARETQYF. The CDR3 nucleotides are TGTGCCAGCAGCTTAGACGCTAGCGGGGCTCGGGAGACCCAGTACTTC.